This T cell receptor beta chain is drawn from a study of cytomegalovirus exposure and HLA in healthy donors. Findings of the study overall: Among TCR beta chains, those listed as cytomegalovirus-associated numbered 164.

The method was immunoSEQ multiplex PCR; TCRdb's version includes in-frame clones alone and lacks a portion of them. The repertoire has over 200,000 clones, roughly 83% of them found once; the top ten carry 11% to 15%. Remarks on this clone: Its antigen is undetermined.

The TCR originated in a woman between 25 and 40 years old in good health and CMV-seropositive. Material for sequencing was PBMCs.

The CDR3 DNA reads TGTGCCAGCAGCTTACTCCCCCGGACTAGCGGGACAGATACGCAGTATTTT. Amino acid sequence: CASSLLPRTSGTDTQYF. V and J are TRBV7-9 and TRBJ2-3; TRBD2 matches at 11 bases. J gave up 3 bases and V 2 bases, and 7 bases lay outside the gene matches. This CDR3 region has 17 residues. Germline V gene lookup returns CDR1 SEHNR and CDR2 FQNEAQ (reference sequence).